These 6 T cell receptor beta chains came from one sample sequenced in a study of neurological immune-mediated disorders. TCRdb re-analysed the 5' RACE reads in MiXCR, keeping a single row per CDR3 protein. The repertoire holds about 70,000 distinct CDR3 sequences, with 4.8% as singletons. The sample consisted of PBMCs. The receptor set was obtained from a woman in her sixties or seventies with multiple sclerosis.

The table lists this clonotype with many counts. The V and J genes are TRBV7-9 and TRBJ1-5; weak D call: TRBD1 (5 bases). CDR1 SEHNR and CDR2 FQNEAQ come from the germline V gene (reference sequence). V was trimmed by 2 bases and J by 3 bases, leaving 11 bases between them. This CDR3 is built from 15 residues. The CDR3 DNA reads TGTGCCAGCAGCTTATCGGGACGGGTCAATCAGCCCCAGCATTTT. Translating gives CASSLSGRVNQPQHF.

This clonotype has at least ten counts. V gene TRBV6-5 combines with J gene TRBJ2-7; 7 nucleotides agree with TRBD2. CDR3 length: 15 amino acids. The V segment lost 6 bases and the J segment 3 bases; nucleotides outside the gene matches: 11. Looked up from germline, CDR1 is MNHEY and CDR2 is SVGAGI. CDR3 amino acids: CASSLRESGIYEQYF. CDR3 nucleotides: TGTGCCAGCAGCCTCCGGGAGAGCGGGATCTACGAGCAGTACTTC.

At least ten counts were recorded for this clonotype. This CDR3 is CASRLAGGTSTDTQYF. CDR3 DNA: TGTGCCAGCAGGCTAGCGGGAGGCACTAGCACAGATACGCAGTATTTT. The chain joins TRBV6-2 or TRBV6-3 to TRBJ2-3, with 11 nucleotides matching TRBD2. V was clipped by 6 bases and J by 0 bases; unmatched bases: 5. This CDR3 contains 16 residues. The germline V gene has CDR1 MNHEY and CDR2 SVGEGT.

This clonotype was seen ten or more times. This chain links TRBV7-2 with TRBJ2-7, with 8 bases matching TRBD2. J lost 5 bases, V lost 1 base, and 7 bases had no gene match. This CDR3 is built from 15 residues. Germline-derived CDR1 and CDR2 are SGHTA and FQGNSA. The CDR3 loop is CASSLVSGGRDEQYF. The CDR3 DNA reads as TGTGCCAGCAGCTTAGTTTCGGGAGGGCGCGACGAGCAGTACTTC.

This clonotype was observed a handful of times. The chain employs TRBV7-2 and TRBJ2-3; 11 bases map to TRBD2. V shed 5 bases and J 6 bases; nucleotides not matched to a gene: 7. Germline values: CDR1 SGHTA, CDR2 FQGNSA. The CDR3 consists of 15 residues. CDR3 nucleotides: TGTGCCAGCAGCCCCCGGACTAGCGGGTTGGATACGCAGTATTTT. Residues: CASSPRTSGLDTQYF.

This clonotype was detected many times. CDR3 DNA: TGCGCCAGCAGCTTGAGGCAAGCTCAAGAGACCCAGTACTTC. This translates into CASSLRQAQETQYF. V is TRBV5-1 and J is TRBJ2-5; D unclear. The CDR3 is 14 amino acids. The germline CDR1 and CDR2 sequences are SGHRS and YFSETQ. Trimming took off 1 base at V and 2 bases at J, with 9 bases between the two ends.